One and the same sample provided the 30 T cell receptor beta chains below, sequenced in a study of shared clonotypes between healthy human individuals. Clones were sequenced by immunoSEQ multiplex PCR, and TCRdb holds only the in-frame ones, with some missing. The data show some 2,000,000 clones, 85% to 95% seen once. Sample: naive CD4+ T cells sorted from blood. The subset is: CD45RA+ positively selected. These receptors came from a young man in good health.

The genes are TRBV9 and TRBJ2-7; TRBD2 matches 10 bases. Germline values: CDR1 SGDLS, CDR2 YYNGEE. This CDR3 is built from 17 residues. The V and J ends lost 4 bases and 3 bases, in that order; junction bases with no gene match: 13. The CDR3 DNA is TGTGCCAGCAGCCCCCGCATGGCTAGCGGGAGCTTCTACGAGCAGTACTTC. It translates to CASSPRMASGSFYEQYF.

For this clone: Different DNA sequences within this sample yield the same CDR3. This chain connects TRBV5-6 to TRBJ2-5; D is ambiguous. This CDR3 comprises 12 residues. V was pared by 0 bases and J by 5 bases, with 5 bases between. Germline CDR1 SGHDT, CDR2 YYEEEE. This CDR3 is CASSLATETQYF. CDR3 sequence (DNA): TGTGCCAGCAGCTTGGCCACGGAGACCCAGTACTTC. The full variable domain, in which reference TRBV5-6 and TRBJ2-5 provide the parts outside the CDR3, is DAGVTQSPTHLIKTRGQQVTLRCSPKSGHDTVSWYQQALGQGPQFIFQYYEEEERQRGNFPDRFSGHQFPNYSSELNVNALLLGDSALYLCASSLATETQYFGPGTRLLVL.

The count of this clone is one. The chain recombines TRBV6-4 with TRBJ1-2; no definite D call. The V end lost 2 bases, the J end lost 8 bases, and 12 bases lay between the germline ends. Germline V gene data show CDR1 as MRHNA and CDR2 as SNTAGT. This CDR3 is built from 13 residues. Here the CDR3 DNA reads TGTGCCAGCAGTGACGGCCTCGCGGGGGGCTACACCTTC. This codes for CASSDGLAGGYTF.

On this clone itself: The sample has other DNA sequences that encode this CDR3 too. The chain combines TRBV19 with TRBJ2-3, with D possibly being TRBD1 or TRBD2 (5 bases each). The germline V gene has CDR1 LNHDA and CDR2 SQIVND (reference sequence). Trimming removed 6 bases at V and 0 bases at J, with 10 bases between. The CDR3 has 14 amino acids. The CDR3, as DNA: TGTGCCAGTAGCATGGGGGTCAGCACAGATACGCAGTATTTT. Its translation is CASSMGVSTDTQYF.

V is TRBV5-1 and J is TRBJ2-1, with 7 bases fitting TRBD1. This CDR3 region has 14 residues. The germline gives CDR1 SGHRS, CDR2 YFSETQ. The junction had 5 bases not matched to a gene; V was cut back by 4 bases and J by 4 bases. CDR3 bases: TGCGCCAGCAGCGTGGGGACAGTTTACAATGAGCAGTTCTTC. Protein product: CASSVGTVYNEQFF.

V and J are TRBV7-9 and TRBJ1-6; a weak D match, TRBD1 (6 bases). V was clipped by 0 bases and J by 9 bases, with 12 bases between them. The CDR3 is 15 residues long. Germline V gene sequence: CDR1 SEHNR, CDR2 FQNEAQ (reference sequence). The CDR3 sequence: CASSLAKTGSSPLHF. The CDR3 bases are TGTGCCAGCAGCTTAGCAAAGACAGGTTCTTCACCCCTCCACTTT.

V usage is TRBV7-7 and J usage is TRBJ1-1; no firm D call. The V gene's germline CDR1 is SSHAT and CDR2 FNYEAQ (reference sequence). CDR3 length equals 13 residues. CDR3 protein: CASSRMMNTEAFF. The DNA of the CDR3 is TGTGCTAGTTCACGGATGATGAACACTGAAGCTTTCTTT. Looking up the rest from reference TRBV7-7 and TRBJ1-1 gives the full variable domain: GAGVSQSPRYKVTKRGQDVTLRCDPISSHATLYWYQQALGQGPEFLTYFNYEAQPDKSGLPSDRFSAERPEGSISTLTIQRTEQRDSAMYRCASSRMMNTEAFFGQGTRLTVV.

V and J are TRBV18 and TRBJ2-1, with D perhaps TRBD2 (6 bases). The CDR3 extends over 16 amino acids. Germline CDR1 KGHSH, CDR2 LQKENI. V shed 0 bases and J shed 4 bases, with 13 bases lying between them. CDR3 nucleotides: TGTGCCAGCTCACCACCCGGGGCTAGCGCTTACAATGAGCAGTTCTTC. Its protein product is CASSPPGASAYNEQFF. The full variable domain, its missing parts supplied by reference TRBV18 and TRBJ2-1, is NAGVMQNPRHLVRRRGQEARLRCSPMKGHSHVYWYRQLPEEGLKFMVYLQKENIIDESGMPKERFSAEFPKEGPSILRIQQVVRGDSAAYFCASSPPGASAYNEQFFGPGTRLTVL.

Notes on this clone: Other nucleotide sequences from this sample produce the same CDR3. CDR3 amino acids: CASSLEAASGNTIYF. CDR3 nucleotide sequence: TGCGCCAGCAGCTTGGAGGCGGCCTCTGGAAACACCATATATTTT. J is TRBJ1-3 and V is TRBV5-1; D is undetermined. Trimming pared 0 bases from V and 0 bases from J, leaving 7 bases between. CDR3 length equals 15 residues. Germline V gives CDR1 SGHRS, CDR2 YFSETQ.

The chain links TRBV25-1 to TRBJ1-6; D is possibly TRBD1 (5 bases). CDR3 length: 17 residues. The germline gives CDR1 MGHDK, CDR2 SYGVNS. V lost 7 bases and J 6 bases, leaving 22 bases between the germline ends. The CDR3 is CASMKSRAGLLNSPLHF. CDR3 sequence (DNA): TGTGCCAGCATGAAAAGTCGGGCAGGGCTTCTTAATTCACCCCTCCACTTT. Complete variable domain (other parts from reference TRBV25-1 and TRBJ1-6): EADIYQTPRYLVIGTGKKITLECSQTMGHDKMYWYQQDPGMELHLIHYSYGVNSTEKGDLSSESTVSRIRTEHFPLTLESARPSHTSQYLCASMKSRAGLLNSPLHFGNGTRLTVT.

CDR3 sequence (DNA): TGTGCCAGCAGTCAAGGGGCCCTAGCGGAGACGGGAGATACGCAGTATTTT. It encodes CASSQGALAETGDTQYF. The V gene is TRBV6-1, the J gene TRBJ2-3; 7 nucleotides line up with TRBD2. The CDR3 runs to 17 residues. Germline CDR1 and CDR2: MNHNS and SASEGT. Trimming took 5 bases from V and 5 from J; bases not matched to a gene: 16.

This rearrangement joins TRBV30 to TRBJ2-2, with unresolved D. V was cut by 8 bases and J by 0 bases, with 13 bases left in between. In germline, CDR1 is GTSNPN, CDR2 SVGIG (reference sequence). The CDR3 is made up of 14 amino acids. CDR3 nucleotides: TGTGCCAGATCAGGTTCCACGAACACCGGGGAGCTGTTTTTT. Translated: CARSGSTNTGELFF. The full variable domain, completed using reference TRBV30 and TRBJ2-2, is SQTIHQWPATLVQPVGSPLSLECTVEGTSNPNLYWYRQAAGRGLQLLFYSVGIGQISSEVPQNLSASRPQDRQFILSSKKLLLSDSGFYLCARSGSTNTGELFFGEGSRLTVL.

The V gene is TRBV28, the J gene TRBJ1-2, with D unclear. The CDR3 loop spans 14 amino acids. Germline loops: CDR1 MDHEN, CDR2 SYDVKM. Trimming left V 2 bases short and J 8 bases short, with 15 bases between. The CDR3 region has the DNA TGTGCCAGCAGTTTAACTATACAGACCGGCGGCTACACCTTC. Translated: CASSLTIQTGGYTF.

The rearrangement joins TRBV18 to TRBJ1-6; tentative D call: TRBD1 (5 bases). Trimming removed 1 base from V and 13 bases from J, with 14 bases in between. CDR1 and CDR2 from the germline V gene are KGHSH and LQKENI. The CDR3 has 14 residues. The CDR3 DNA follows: TGTGCCAGCTCACCACAAGACAGAGGCCCCCCCCTCCACTTT. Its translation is CASSPQDRGPPLHF.

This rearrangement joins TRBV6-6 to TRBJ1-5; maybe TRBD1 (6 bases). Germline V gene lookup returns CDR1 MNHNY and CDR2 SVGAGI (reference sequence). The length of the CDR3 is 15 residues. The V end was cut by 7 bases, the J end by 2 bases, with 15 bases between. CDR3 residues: CASTLLGAGNQPQHF. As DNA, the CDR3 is TGTGCCAGCACCCTCTTGGGGGCGGGCAATCAGCCCCAGCATTTT.

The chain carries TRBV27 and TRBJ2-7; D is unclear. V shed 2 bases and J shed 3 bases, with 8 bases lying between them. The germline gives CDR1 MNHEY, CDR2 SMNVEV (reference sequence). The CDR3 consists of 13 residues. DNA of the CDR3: TGTGCCAGCAGTTTAGCCCCAGTCTACGAGCAGTACTTC. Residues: CASSLAPVYEQYF.

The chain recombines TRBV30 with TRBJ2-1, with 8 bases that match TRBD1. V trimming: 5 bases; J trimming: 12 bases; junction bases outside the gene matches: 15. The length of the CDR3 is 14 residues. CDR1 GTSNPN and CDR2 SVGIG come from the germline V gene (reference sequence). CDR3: CAWAGQATASLQFF. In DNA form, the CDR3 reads TGTGCCTGGGCGGGACAGGCTACCGCTAGCCTGCAGTTCTTC.

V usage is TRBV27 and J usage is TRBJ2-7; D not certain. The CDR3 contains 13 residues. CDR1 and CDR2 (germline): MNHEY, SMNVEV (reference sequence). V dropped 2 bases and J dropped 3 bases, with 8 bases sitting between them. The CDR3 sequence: CASSLGPGYEQYF. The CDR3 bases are TGTGCCAGCAGTTTAGGGCCCGGCTACGAGCAGTACTTC.

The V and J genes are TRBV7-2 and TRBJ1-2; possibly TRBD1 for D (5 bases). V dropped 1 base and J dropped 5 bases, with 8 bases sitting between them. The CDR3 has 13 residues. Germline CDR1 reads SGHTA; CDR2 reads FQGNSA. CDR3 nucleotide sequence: TGTGCCAGCAGCTTAGGTTCAGGGTATGGCTACACCTTC. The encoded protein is CASSLGSGYGYTF.

The CDR3, as DNA: TGTGCCAGCGAGACAGGGCCCGCTTTCTTT. This sequence encodes CASETGPAFF. The gene calls are TRBV6-1 and TRBJ1-1; TRBD1 matches at 7 bases. V gave up 8 bases and J gave up 11 bases; unmatched junction bases: 5. The CDR3 is 10 amino acids. Germline V gives CDR1 MNHNS, CDR2 SASEGT.

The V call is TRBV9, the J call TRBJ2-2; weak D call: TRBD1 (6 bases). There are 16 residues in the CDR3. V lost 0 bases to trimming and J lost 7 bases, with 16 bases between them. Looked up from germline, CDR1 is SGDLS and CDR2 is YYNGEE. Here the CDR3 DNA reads TGTGCCAGCAGCGTAGCGGCCTCTGGACAGCACGGGGAGCTGTTTTTT. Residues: CASSVAASGQHGELFF.

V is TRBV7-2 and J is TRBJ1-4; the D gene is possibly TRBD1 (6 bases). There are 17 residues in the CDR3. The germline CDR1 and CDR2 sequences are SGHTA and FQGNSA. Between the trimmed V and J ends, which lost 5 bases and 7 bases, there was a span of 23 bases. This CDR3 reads CASSPGGSPGGGEKLFF. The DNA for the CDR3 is TGTGCCAGCAGCCCAGGAGGCTCCCCCGGGGGCGGTGAAAAACTGTTTTTT.

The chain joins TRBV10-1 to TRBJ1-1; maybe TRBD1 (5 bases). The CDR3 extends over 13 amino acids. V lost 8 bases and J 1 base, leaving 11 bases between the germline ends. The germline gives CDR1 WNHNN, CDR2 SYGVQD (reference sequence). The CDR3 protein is CASSGLPNTEAFF. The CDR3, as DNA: TGCGCCAGCTCGGGACTCCCGAACACTGAAGCTTTCTTT.

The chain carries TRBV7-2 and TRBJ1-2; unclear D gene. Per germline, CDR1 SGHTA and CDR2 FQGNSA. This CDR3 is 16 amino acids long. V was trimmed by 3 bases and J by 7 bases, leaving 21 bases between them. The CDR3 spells CASSFIYLARAGGYTF. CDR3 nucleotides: TGTGCCAGCAGCTTCATTTATTTGGCTAGGGCTGGTGGCTACACCTTC.

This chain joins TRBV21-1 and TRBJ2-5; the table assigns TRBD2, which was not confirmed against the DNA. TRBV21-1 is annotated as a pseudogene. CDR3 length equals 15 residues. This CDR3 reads CASAPSTRRSETQYF. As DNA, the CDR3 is TGTGCCAGCGCTCCTTCTACTAGACGGTCCGAGACCCAGTACTTC.

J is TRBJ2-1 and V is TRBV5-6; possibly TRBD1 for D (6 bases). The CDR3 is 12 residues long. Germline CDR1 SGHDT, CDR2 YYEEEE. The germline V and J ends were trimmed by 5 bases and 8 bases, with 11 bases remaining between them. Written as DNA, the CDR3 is TGTGCCAGCAGAACAGGGAGCTATGAGCAGTTCTTC. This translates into CASRTGSYEQFF.

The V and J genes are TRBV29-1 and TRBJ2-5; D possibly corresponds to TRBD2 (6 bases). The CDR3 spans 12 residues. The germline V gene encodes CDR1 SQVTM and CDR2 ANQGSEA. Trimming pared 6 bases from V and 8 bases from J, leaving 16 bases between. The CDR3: CSVDYPKNTQYF. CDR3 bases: TGCAGCGTGGACTATCCCAAGAATACCCAGTACTTC.

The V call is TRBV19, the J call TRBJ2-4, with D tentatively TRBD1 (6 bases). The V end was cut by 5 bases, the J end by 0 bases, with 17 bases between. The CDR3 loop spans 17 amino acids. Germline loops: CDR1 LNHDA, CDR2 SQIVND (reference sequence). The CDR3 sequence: CASSAEQGPLAKNIQYF. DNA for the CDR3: TGTGCCAGTAGTGCAGAACAGGGACCACTAGCCAAAAACATTCAGTACTTC. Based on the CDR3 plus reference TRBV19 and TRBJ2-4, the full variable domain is DGGITQSPKYLFRKEGQNVTLSCEQNLNHDAMYWYRQDPGQGLRLIYYSQIVNDFQKGDIAEGYSVSREKKESFPLTVTSAQKNPTAFYLCASSAEQGPLAKNIQYFGAGTRLSVL.

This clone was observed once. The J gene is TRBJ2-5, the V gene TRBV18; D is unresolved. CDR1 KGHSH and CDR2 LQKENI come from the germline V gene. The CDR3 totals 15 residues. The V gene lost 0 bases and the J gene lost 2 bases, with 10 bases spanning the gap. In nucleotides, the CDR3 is TGTGCCAGCTCACCACCTAGGGCAGGTCAAGAGACCCAGTACTTC. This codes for CASSPPRAGQETQYF.

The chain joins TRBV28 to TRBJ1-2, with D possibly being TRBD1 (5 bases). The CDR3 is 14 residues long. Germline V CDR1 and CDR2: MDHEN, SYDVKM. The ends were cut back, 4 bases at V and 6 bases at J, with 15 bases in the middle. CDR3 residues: CASSSQGKGDGYTF. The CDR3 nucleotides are TGTGCCAGCAGTTCGCAGGGCAAAGGGGATGGCTACACCTTC.